This record concerns one TCR beta chain sequence. Its antigen remains unknown. The data stem from a study of naive CD8 T cells in extremely preterm neonates. The study's findings and limits: Preterm neonate repertoires were significantly less rich by iChao1 than others. Limitations included small sample size and variable preterm productive templates. Preterm CDR3s were shorter than older groups', with fewer N additions and less trimming.

The data were produced by immunoSEQ multiplex PCR, yet TCRdb's version contains in-frame clones alone and is incomplete. The table records about 23,000 clones, around 89% of them present only once. Samples were taken at extremely preterm deliveries at roughly 22-27 weeks of gestation. The CDR3 covers 14 residues. Germline values: CDR1 SGHNT, CDR2 YYREEE (reference sequence). The V gene end was trimmed by 3 bases and the J gene end by 5 bases; junction bases not matched to a gene: 4. The V call is TRBV5-4, the J call TRBJ2-5; 10 bases map to TRBD1. The sequence derives from a boy who was born preterm. Sample: naive CD8+ T cells from cord blood. CDR3 sequence (DNA): TGTGCCAGCAGCTCCGGGACAGGGGACGAGACCCAGTACTTC. Its protein product is CASSSGTGDETQYF.